These T cell receptor beta chains were read from a single sample in a study of blood T cell repertoires in COVID-19. Profiled with immunoSEQ multiplex PCR; TCRdb holds only in-frame clones, not every one. This table has nearly 350,000 clones, 85% to 90% appearing once. Sequencing was performed on peripheral blood. All receptors come from a woman in her 70s with COVID-19, enrolled during active disease. The CDR3 runs from the conserved cysteine through the conserved F or W. A D gene is named only where the DNA matches it firmly. Clone size appears in some rows only: once, few, many, or a class for an expanded clone.

cdr3_aa cdr3_nt j_call cdr3_length v_call clone_size d_call
CASSLGGGGANYGYTF TGTGCCAGCAGTTTGGGGGGCGGGGGAGCTAACTATGGCTACACCTTC TRBJ1-2 16 TRBV27 once -
CASSQSSWVAGFREGQYF TGTGCCAGCAGCCAGAGTTCGTGGGTAGCGGGGTTCAGGGAGGGGCAGTATTTT TRBJ2-3 18 TRBV3-1/TRBV3-2 - TRBD2
CASSLIGTNSGNTIYF TGTGCCAGCAGCTTAATAGGGACTAACTCTGGAAACACCATATATTTT TRBJ1-3 16 TRBV7-2 - -
CAWSEMGSNTEAFF TGTGCCTGGAGTGAGATGGGGAGCAACACTGAAGCTTTCTTT TRBJ1-1 14 TRBV30 - -
CASSPEGQGANLYGYTF TGTGCCAGCAGCCCAGAGGGACAGGGGGCGAACCTCTATGGCTACACCTTC TRBJ1-2 17 TRBV9 - TRBD1
CASISQPGQNSPLHF TGTGCCAGCATCTCCCAGCCGGGACAAAATTCACCCCTCCACTTT TRBJ1-6 15 TRBV11-2 - -
CASSQGPGLATNEQFF TGTGCCAGCAGCCAGGGCCCGGGACTAGCGACCAATGAGCAGTTCTTC TRBJ2-1 16 TRBV4-2 - TRBD2
CASSAGAVTEAFF TGTGCCAGTAGTGCGGGGGCTGTGACTGAAGCTTTCTTT TRBJ1-1 13 TRBV19 - -
CASSSRAGGRTEAFF TGTGCCAGCAGTTCTAGGGCAGGGGGCCGGACTGAAGCTTTCTTT TRBJ1-1 15 TRBV27 - TRBD1
CASSQSSQGASNQPQHF TGCGCCAGCAGTCAATCGAGTCAGGGGGCGAGCAATCAGCCCCAGCATTTT TRBJ1-5 17 TRBV23-1 - TRBD1
CASSQEIGRGPSTEAFF TGTGCCAGCAGCCAAGAAATCGGCAGGGGTCCCAGCACTGAAGCTTTCTTT TRBJ1-1 17 TRBV14 - -
CASSRDSWGTEAFF TGTGCCAGCAGCCGGGACAGCTGGGGGACTGAAGCTTTCTTT TRBJ1-1 14 TRBV14 - TRBD1
CATSDSGTGDTEAFF TGTGCCACCAGTGATTCCGGGACAGGGGACACTGAAGCTTTCTTT TRBJ1-1 15 TRBV24-1 - TRBD1
CSVDRRGQQGYGYTF TGCAGCGTTGATCGGCGAGGGCAACAGGGGTATGGCTACACCTTC TRBJ1-2 15 TRBV29-1 - TRBD1
CATSSGGSSEKLFF TGTGCCACCAGTTCGGGGGGGTCAAGTGAAAAACTGTTTTTT TRBJ1-4 14 TRBV24-1 - -
CAISEVTGQPQHF TGTGCCATCAGTGAAGTAACGGGTCAGCCCCAGCATTTT TRBJ1-5 13 TRBV10-3 - -
CASSLQGSYNSPLHF TGTGCCAGCAGCTTACAGGGCTCCTATAATTCACCCCTCCACTTT TRBJ1-6 15 TRBV5-4 - -
CASSPDSYEQYF TGTGCCAGCAGTCCAGACAGCTACGAGCAGTACTTC TRBJ2-7 12 TRBV12-3/TRBV12-4 - -
CARGQGNQPQHF TGTGCCAGGGGACAGGGGAATCAGCCCCAGCATTTT TRBJ1-5 12 TRBV6-4 - TRBD1
CASSDRGNTGELFF TGTGCCAGCAGCGACAGGGGCAACACCGGGGAGCTGTTTTTT TRBJ2-2 14 TRBV6-6 - TRBD1
CASSTTGGTEAFF TGTGCCAGCAGCACCACAGGGGGAACTGAAGCTTTCTTT TRBJ1-1 13 TRBV7-9 - TRBD1
CASSPTDRVYTEAFF TGTGCCAGCAGTCCCACAGACAGGGTGTACACTGAAGCTTTCTTT TRBJ1-1 15 TRBV28 - TRBD1
CASSDLTGTGNTEAFF TGTGCCAGCAGTGACCTGACGGGGACAGGGAACACTGAAGCTTTCTTT TRBJ1-1 16 TRBV25-1 - TRBD1
CSVGGRETQYF TGCAGCGTTGGCGGCAGAGAGACCCAGTACTTC TRBJ2-5 11 TRBV29-1 - -
CASILAGGISSYNEQFF TGTGCCAGCATACTGGCAGGGGGTATCAGCTCCTACAATGAGCAGTTCTTC TRBJ2-1 17 TRBV2 - TRBD1
CASSLEQTGTGELFF TGCGCCAGCAGCTTGGAACAGACAGGGACCGGGGAGCTGTTTTTT TRBJ2-2 15 TRBV5-1 - TRBD1
CAISDPSSGANVLTF TGTGCCATCAGTGACCCGAGCTCTGGGGCCAACGTCCTGACTTTC TRBJ2-6 15 TRBV10-3 - -
CASSLFETGETQYF TGTGCCAGCAGTTTATTTGAGACGGGGGAGACCCAGTACTTC TRBJ2-5 14 TRBV28 - -
CASSPAGQVNTEAFF TGTGCCAGCTCACCGGCGGGACAGGTAAACACTGAAGCTTTCTTT TRBJ1-1 15 TRBV18 - TRBD1
CASSLYDRDLGNEKLFF TGTGCCAGCAGCTTATATGACAGGGATCTCGGTAATGAAAAACTGTTTTTT TRBJ1-4 17 TRBV7-9 - TRBD1
CASSLPNTIYF TGTGCCAGCTCGCTACCTAACACCATATATTTT TRBJ1-3 11 TRBV18 - -
CAGGQGAPQPQHF TGTGCGGGGGGACAGGGGGCCCCTCAGCCCCAGCATTTT TRBJ1-5 13 TRBV21-1 - -
CASSPGATYEQYF TGTGCCAGCAGCCCAGGGGCTACCTACGAGCAGTACTTC TRBJ2-7 13 TRBV7-9 - -
CASSQEFGGDETQYF TGTGCCAGCAGCCAAGAATTTGGAGGGGACGAGACCCAGTACTTC TRBJ2-5 15 TRBV3-1/TRBV3-2 - -
CASSLSTGVPYEQYF TGTGCCAGCAGTTTATCCACAGGGGTCCCCTACGAGCAGTACTTC TRBJ2-7 15 TRBV28 - TRBD1
CASSSRNYGYTF TGTGCCAGCAGCTCCAGAAACTATGGCTACACCTTC TRBJ1-2 12 TRBV9 - -
CASSRAGATEAFF TGCGCCAGCAGCCGCGCGGGGGCGACTGAAGCTTTCTTT TRBJ1-1 13 TRBV5-1 - -
CASSRQGNTEAFF TGTGCCAGCAGTCGACAGGGCAACACTGAAGCTTTCTTT TRBJ1-1 13 TRBV7-3 - TRBD1
CASSTGVYTEAFF TGTGCCAGCAGTACAGGTGTCTACACTGAAGCTTTCTTT TRBJ1-1 13 TRBV6-5 few -
CASSLDQGANYGYTF TGTGCCAGCAGCTTGGATCAAGGGGCTAACTATGGCTACACCTTC TRBJ1-2 15 TRBV5-5 - -
CASSLFTSGDPLRETQYF TGTGCCAGCAGTCTTTTCACTAGCGGGGACCCATTAAGAGAGACCCAGTACTTC TRBJ2-5 18 TRBV7-6 - TRBD2
CASSSGRPPPDTQYF TGCGCCAGCAGCTCTGGGAGACCTCCCCCAGATACGCAGTATTTT TRBJ2-3 15 TRBV5-1 once -
CASNPWRTNEKLFF TGTGCCAGCAACCCTTGGAGAACTAATGAAAAACTGTTTTTT TRBJ1-4 14 TRBV5-8 - -